This TCR beta chain is drawn from a study of T cells in localized non-small cell lung cancer. Germline CDR1 and CDR2: SGHVS and FNYEAQ. This CDR3 region has 13 residues. Trimming shortened V by 6 bases and J by 7 bases, and 15 bases separated the two germline ends. Only in-frame clones appear in the TCRdb table, and some are missing; sequencing was by immunoSEQ multiplex PCR. The sample has approximately 28,000 clones, over 80% seen once. Study-wide findings and caveats: Sequencing was limited to one tumor region, leaving the possibility of heterogeneity open. When the top 100 tumor clones were examined, a median around 61 of them also appeared in the adjacent lung, which was paired and uninvolved. Among the tissues sampled, uninvolved adjacent lung had the highest T cell clonality, above tumor. Longer overall survival was linked to higher blood T cell density.

A note on this clone: Its specificity is unknown.

The chain employs TRBV7-6 and TRBJ1-2; D gene ambiguous. This sequence was found in a woman aged 40 to 75 with stage III lung adenocarcinoma. The sample consisted of peripheral blood mononuclear cells, taken before any cancer treatment. The CDR3 DNA reads TGTGCCAGCAGGTCAGGTGTAGCCAGTGGCTACACCTTC. This codes for CASRSGVASGYTF.